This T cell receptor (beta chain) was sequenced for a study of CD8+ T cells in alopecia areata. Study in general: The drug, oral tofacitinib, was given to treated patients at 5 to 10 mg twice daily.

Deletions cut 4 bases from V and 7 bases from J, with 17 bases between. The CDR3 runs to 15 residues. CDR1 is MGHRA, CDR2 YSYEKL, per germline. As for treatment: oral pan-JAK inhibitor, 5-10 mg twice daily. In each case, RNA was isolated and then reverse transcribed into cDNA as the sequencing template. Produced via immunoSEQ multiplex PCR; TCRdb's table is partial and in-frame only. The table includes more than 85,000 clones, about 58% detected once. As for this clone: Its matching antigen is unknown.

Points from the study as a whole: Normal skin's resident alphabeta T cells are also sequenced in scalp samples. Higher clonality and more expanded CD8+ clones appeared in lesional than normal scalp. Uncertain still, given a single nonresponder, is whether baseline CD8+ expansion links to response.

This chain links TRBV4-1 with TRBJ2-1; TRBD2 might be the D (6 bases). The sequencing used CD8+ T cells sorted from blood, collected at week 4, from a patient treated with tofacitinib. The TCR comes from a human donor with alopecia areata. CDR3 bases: TGCGCCAGCAGCCCCTATCGGGAGCAGTCGAATGAGCAGTTCTTC. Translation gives CASSPYREQSNEQFF.